This TCR beta chain was captured by sequencing in a study of spatial heterogeneity in lung cancer. One entry per CDR3 protein results from TCRdb running MiXCR on the 5' RACE reads. Of about 90,000 distinct CDR3 sequences listed, around 8.6% are singletons. Regarding time point: sample taken at primary tumor resection. Unsorted whole RNA from tumor, nontumor lung or frozen PBMC underwent sequencing. This clonotype has just a few counts. Since a much larger clone is just one base distant, this may be a read error. The length of the CDR3 is 18 residues. With 4 bases clipped from V and 5 bases from J, the junction kept 15 bases outside the gene matches. Germline assignment: CDR1 MNHEY and CDR2 SVGEGT.

The chain is built from TRBV6-2 or TRBV6-3 and TRBJ2-7; 12 nucleotides match TRBD2. The sequences come from PBMCs, collected at surgery. This receptor was obtained from a male donor with early-stage non-small cell lung cancer. The DNA for the CDR3 is TGTGCCAGCAGTTTACCCCCGGGTACTAGCGGGAGGAGCCACGAGCAGTACTTC. Translating it yields CASSLPPGTSGRSHEQYF.